The 32 T cell receptor beta chains presented below share a single source sample, sequenced in a study of CD8 T cells in Susac syndrome (dated by TCRdb to about 2019). Library method: the immunoSEQ multiplex PCR assay. RNA was extracted using the RNeasy kit, and roughly 0.5 to 1 microgram was reverse transcribed with random hexamers. In-frame beta chains were kept once TCRdb had trimmed the public reads at Q25 with fastp and called clones with MiXCR. Identical CDR3 proteins give one entry, which carries the most common genes and DNA. The sample table lists fewer than 80,000 distinct CDR3 sequences, around 95% of them with a count of one. The leading ten clones occupy 0.24% of the sample. Sequencing was carried out using CD8+ T cells from PBMCs. Receptors were obtained from a human donor in good health.

This sequence joins TRBV7-9 and TRBJ1-5, with D uncertain. The germline V gene has CDR1 SEHNR and CDR2 FQNEAQ (reference sequence). The CDR3 totals 12 residues. Trimming shortened V by 4 bases and J by 6 bases, and 7 bases separated the two germline ends. CDR3 DNA sequence: TGTGCCAGCAGCTCAAATAGTCAGCCCCAGCATTTT. As protein: CASSSNSQPQHF.

The chain links TRBV15 to TRBJ2-4; D possibly uses TRBD1 or TRBD2 (6 bases each). The CDR3 length is 14 residues. The V gene's germline CDR1 is LNHNV and CDR2 YYDKDF (reference sequence). V was trimmed by 2 bases and J by 5 bases, leaving 10 bases between them. The CDR3: CATSRSRGQNIQYF. DNA of the CDR3: TGTGCCACCAGCAGATCCCGGGGGCAAAACATTCAGTACTTC.

The V call is TRBV29-1, the J call TRBJ2-7, with 8 bases lining up with TRBD2. The germline gives CDR1 SQVTM, CDR2 ANQGSEA. The CDR3 runs to 13 residues. Losses at the gene ends were 2 bases for V and 0 bases for J; bases not matched to a gene: 0. CDR3 DNA: TGCAGCGTTGAACTAGCGGGCTCCTACGAGCAGTACTTC. The encoded protein is CSVELAGSYEQYF.

This clonotype was detected only a few times. The chain carries TRBV5-4 and TRBJ1-1, with a weak D call TRBD1 (6 bases). Germline assignment: CDR1 SGHNT and CDR2 YYREEE (reference sequence). The CDR3 length is 13 residues. Deletions cut 4 bases from V and 3 bases from J, with 10 bases between. The DNA of the CDR3 is TGTGCCAGCAGCGCAAGGGGGGACACTGAAGCTTTCTTT. Protein: CASSARGDTEAFF.

This clonotype was recorded once. The rearrangement links TRBV7-2 to TRBJ2-3, with TRBD1 matching over 10 bases. Germline CDR1 reads SGHTA; CDR2 reads FQGNSA. Trimming removed 7 bases from V and 6 bases from J; junction bases left unmatched: 7. The CDR3 covers 14 residues. The CDR3 here is CASNLGQGGDTQYF. The CDR3 nucleotides are TGTGCCAGCAACCTCGGACAGGGGGGGGATACGCAGTATTTT.

This clonotype was observed a few times. The chain carries TRBV12-3 or TRBV12-4 and TRBJ1-1; D is undetermined. V was shortened by 1 base and J by 1 base, with 4 bases between the two germline ends. The CDR3 spans 13 residues. CDR3 residues: CASSLGQNTEAFF. The CDR3, as DNA: TGTGCCAGCAGTTTAGGGCAGAACACTGAAGCTTTCTTT.

The genes are TRBV12-3 or TRBV12-4 and TRBJ1-1; no reliable D call. The CDR3 loop spans 12 amino acids. V was trimmed by 5 bases and J by 2 bases, leaving 6 bases between them. CDR3 bases: TGTGCCAGCAGTCCAATTAACACTGAAGCTTTCTTT. Amino acids: CASSPINTEAFF.

The chain links TRBV6-5 to TRBJ2-1; 7 nucleotides agree with TRBD2. The CDR3 consists of 14 residues. Trimming took 6 bases from V and 2 from J; bases not matched to a gene: 4. Germline V gives CDR1 MNHEY, CDR2 SVGAGI. The CDR3 nucleotides are TGTGCCAGCAGCCGTCGGGAGGCCTACAATGAGCAGTTCTTC. This sequence encodes CASSRREAYNEQFF.

This clonotype has a single count. The gene calls are TRBV30 and TRBJ1-1; D is possibly TRBD1 (5 bases). This CDR3 spans 15 amino acids. Trimming cost V 1 base and J 2 bases, with 14 bases left between them. Per germline, CDR1 GTSNPN and CDR2 SVGIG (reference sequence). In DNA form, the CDR3 reads TGTGCCTGGAGTGCAGGGTTGGGCCTCAACACTGAAGCTTTCTTT. This translates into CAWSAGLGLNTEAFF.

This sequence joins TRBV7-9 and TRBJ1-1, with D maybe TRBD1 (5 bases). Germline CDR1 reads SEHNR; CDR2 reads FQNEAQ (reference sequence). The V end was cut by 5 bases, the J end by 1 base, with 8 bases between. This CDR3 is 13 amino acids long. The CDR3 DNA sequence: TGTGCCAGCAGCCGACAGCAGAACACTGAAGCTTTCTTT. Translation: CASSRQQNTEAFF.

The V gene is TRBV6-1, the J gene TRBJ2-7; no definite D call. This CDR3 spans 13 amino acids. V lost 4 bases and J 3 bases, leaving 10 bases between the germline ends. Per germline, CDR1 MNHNS and CDR2 SASEGT. CDR3 region: CASSANLFYEQYF. The CDR3 DNA follows: TGTGCCAGCAGTGCCAACCTCTTCTACGAGCAGTACTTC.

The chain carries TRBV9 and TRBJ1-1; 7 bases line up with TRBD1. Per germline, CDR1 SGDLS and CDR2 YYNGEE. Trimming at V came to 2 bases and at J to 0 bases, leaving 1 base not matched to a gene. CDR3 length equals 14 residues. The CDR3 coding sequence is TGTGCCAGCAGCGTGGGACAGCTGAACACTGAAGCTTTCTTT. Encoded protein: CASSVGQLNTEAFF.

V and J are TRBV5-6 and TRBJ2-2; TRBD1 matches 9 bases. The trim removed 2 bases at V and 5 bases at J, leaving 7 bases unmatched. Germline CDR1 is SGHDT and CDR2 is YYEEEE. The length of the CDR3 is 16 residues. The CDR3 nucleotides are TGTGCCAGCAGCTTATTCTTGGACAGGGGTACCGGGGAGCTGTTTTTT. It codes for CASSLFLDRGTGELFF.

This sequence joins TRBV7-9 and TRBJ2-1, with TRBD2 matching 10 bases. This CDR3 contains 15 residues. The germline V gene encodes CDR1 SEHNR and CDR2 FQNEAQ (reference sequence). Unmatched junction bases numbered 7, after V lost 5 bases and J lost 6 bases. The CDR3 is CASSDRTSGLNEQFF. DNA for the CDR3: TGTGCCAGCAGCGACCGGACTAGCGGCCTCAATGAGCAGTTCTTC.

This chain connects TRBV14 to TRBJ2-3; D is undetermined. Germline assignment: CDR1 SGHDN and CDR2 FVKESK. The CDR3 has 12 residues. Deletions cut 0 bases from V and 4 bases from J, with 2 bases between. As DNA, the CDR3 is TGTGCCAGCAGCCAAGAGTCAGATACGCAGTATTTT. This codes for CASSQESDTQYF.

This chain uses TRBV2 with TRBJ2-7; possible D gene TRBD2, 6 bases. The CDR3 spans 14 residues. Germline V gene data show CDR1 as SNHLY and CDR2 as FYNNEI. V lost 9 bases, J lost 5 bases, and 20 bases lay in between. Here the CDR3 reads CARTGTPGGDEQYF. CDR3 DNA sequence: TGTGCCAGAACTGGGACTCCCGGGGGTGACGAGCAGTACTTC.

The J gene is TRBJ2-5, the V gene TRBV20-1; D is unclear. Per the germline V gene, CDR1 is DFQATT and CDR2 is SNEGSKA (reference sequence). CDR3 length equals 11 residues. The V end lost 4 bases, the J end lost 1 base, and 4 bases lay between the germline ends. The CDR3: CSATLQETQYF. CDR3 in DNA: TGCAGTGCTACCCTCCAAGAGACCCAGTACTTC.

This rearrangement joins TRBV7-9 to TRBJ2-7; 8 nucleotides line up with TRBD1. Germline CDR1 reads SEHNR; CDR2 reads FQNEAQ (reference sequence). CDR3 length: 13 amino acids. The ends lost 5 bases at V and 3 bases at J; junction bases unmatched: 3. The CDR3 loop reads CASSPGGNYEQYV. The CDR3 DNA sequence: TGTGCCAGCAGCCCAGGGGGCAACTACGAGCAGTACGTC.

The chain couples TRBV4-1 to TRBJ2-7; D gene ambiguous. The CDR3 consists of 12 residues. Germline V lookup: CDR1 MGHRA, CDR2 YSYEKL. The V end lost 0 bases, the J end lost 7 bases, and 7 bases lay between the germline ends. DNA for the CDR3: TGCGCCAGCAGCCAAGATTCATTTGAGCAGTACTTC. Protein product: CASSQDSFEQYF.

The chain recombines TRBV29-1 with TRBJ2-7, with 10 bases aligning to TRBD1. The CDR3 totals 15 residues. The germline CDR1 and CDR2 sequences are SQVTM and ANQGSEA. The J segment lost 3 bases and the V segment lost 3 bases, leaving 8 bases of the junction unmatched. The CDR3 nucleotides read TGCAGCGTTGAGGGGACAGGGGACCGCTACTACGAGCAGTACTTC. Amino acids: CSVEGTGDRYYEQYF.

The gene calls are TRBV5-1 and TRBJ2-7; 12 positions match TRBD1. V dropped 5 bases and J dropped 5; count of bases not matched to a gene: 8. This CDR3 spans 15 amino acids. The germline V gene has CDR1 SGHRS and CDR2 YFSETQ. The CDR3, as DNA: TGCGCCAGCAGGCCCGGGACAGGGGGCAATCACGAGCAGTACTTC. Translating gives CASRPGTGGNHEQYF.

V and J are TRBV14 and TRBJ2-7; D possibly corresponds to TRBD2 (5 bases). The germline V and J ends were trimmed by 1 base and 3 bases, with 10 bases remaining between them. This CDR3 spans 14 amino acids. Germline loops: CDR1 SGHDN, CDR2 FVKESK. CDR3 in DNA: TGTGCCAGCAGCCAAGGAGGGTTTGTCTACGAGCAGTACTTC. Protein product: CASSQGGFVYEQYF.

V usage is TRBV15 and J usage is TRBJ2-4; possibly TRBD2 for D (5 bases). The CDR3 loop spans 15 amino acids. The germline V gene encodes CDR1 LNHNV and CDR2 YYDKDF (reference sequence). Deletions cut 0 bases from V and 0 bases from J, with 6 bases between. The CDR3 DNA is TGTGCCACCAGCAGAGATGGAGGAGCCAAAAACATTCAGTACTTC. It encodes CATSRDGGAKNIQYF.

This chain joins TRBV7-9 and TRBJ1-5; TRBD1 agrees at 7 bases. This CDR3 spans 17 amino acids. The ends lost 5 bases at V and 6 bases at J; junction bases unmatched: 16. The germline V gene has CDR1 SEHNR and CDR2 FQNEAQ (reference sequence). The CDR3 is CASSPPGTEGKGQPQHF. CDR3 sequence (DNA): TGTGCCAGCAGCCCGCCCGGGACAGAGGGTAAAGGTCAGCCCCAGCATTTT.

In DNA form, the CDR3 reads TGTGCCAGCAGCCCTCGACAGGGACTAGCGGGACCGATCGAGCAGTACTTC. Amino acids: CASSPRQGLAGPIEQYF. V gene TRBV7-6 combines with J gene TRBJ2-7, with TRBD2 identical over 13 bases. The germline V gene has CDR1 SGHVS and CDR2 FNYEAQ. CDR3 length: 17 residues. Trimming took 5 bases from V and 6 from J; bases not matched to a gene: 13. Looking up the rest from reference TRBV7-6 and TRBJ2-7 gives the full variable domain: GAGVSQSPRYKVTKRGQDVALRCDPISGHVSLYWYRQALGQGPEFLTYFNYEAQQDKSGLPNDRFSAERPEGSISTLTIQRTEQRDSAMYRCASSPRQGLAGPIEQYFGPGTRLTVT.

The chain combines TRBV30 with TRBJ1-1; D remains unclear. Germline V gene data show CDR1 as GTSNPN and CDR2 as SVGIG (reference sequence). V gave up 4 bases and J gave up 1 base, with 13 bases separating them. The CDR3 is made up of 14 amino acids. In DNA, the CDR3 is TGTGCCTGGACTTCGTTATGGGGGAACACTGAAGCTTTCTTT. Amino acid sequence: CAWTSLWGNTEAFF. Full variable domain (rest looked up from reference TRBV30 and TRBJ1-1): SQTIHQWPATLVQPVGSPLSLECTVEGTSNPNLYWYRQAAGRGLQLLFYSVGIGQISSEVPQNLSASRPQDRQFILSSKKLLLSDSGFYLCAWTSLWGNTEAFFGQGTRLTVV.

In its sample, this clonotype was seen a few times. The chain is built from TRBV12-3 or TRBV12-4 and TRBJ2-7; D is unclear. The CDR3 sequence is 11 residues long. The V end lost 5 bases, the J end lost 4 bases, and 6 bases lay between the germline ends. The CDR3 sequence is CASSKGYEQYV. CDR3 in DNA: TGTGCCAGCAGTAAGGGTTACGAGCAGTACGTC.

CDR3 sequence: CAIGSGGTYEQYV. The CDR3 nucleotides read TGTGCCATCGGTAGCGGGGGGACCTACGAGCAGTACGTC. The V and J genes are TRBV10-3 and TRBJ2-7; 10 nucleotides line up with TRBD2. V shed 8 bases, J shed 2 bases, and the junction held 3 bases outside the gene matches. This CDR3 is built from 13 residues. The germline V gene has CDR1 ENHRY and CDR2 SYGVKD.

This clonotype was seen a single time. CDR3 sequence reads: CASSFIRELNGYTF. Written as DNA, the CDR3 is TGTGCCAGCAGCTTTATCAGGGAGTTGAATGGCTACACCTTC. This chain uses TRBV7-9 with TRBJ1-2, with D perhaps matching TRBD1 (5 bases). This CDR3 is 14 amino acids long. Germline V lookup: CDR1 SEHNR, CDR2 FQNEAQ (reference sequence). V was pared by 3 bases and J by 6 bases, with 14 bases between. The variable domain in full, with the rest retrieved from reference TRBV7-9 and TRBJ1-2, is DTGVSQNPRHKITKRGQNVTFRCDPISEHNRLYWYRQTLGQGPEFLTYFQNEAQLEKSRLLSDRFSAERPKGSFSTLEIQRTEQGDSAMYLCASSFIRELNGYTFGSGTRLTVV.

V gene TRBV28 combines with J gene TRBJ1-2, with unresolved D. V was pared by 5 bases and J by 6 bases, with 4 bases between. The CDR3 contains 10 residues. Germline loops: CDR1 MDHEN, CDR2 SYDVKM. As DNA, the CDR3 is TGTGCCAGCAGTCTCAATGGCTACACCTTC. Amino acid sequence: CASSLNGYTF.

V gene TRBV6-6 combines with J gene TRBJ1-5, with D maybe TRBD1 (5 bases). CDR1 and CDR2 (germline): MNHNY, SVGAGI (reference sequence). The V gene lost 2 bases and the J gene lost 0 bases, with 11 bases spanning the gap. This CDR3 region has 16 residues. This CDR3 is CASSYGGGNSNQPQHF. The DNA of the CDR3 is TGTGCCAGCAGTTACGGGGGTGGCAATAGCAATCAGCCCCAGCATTTT.

The chain combines TRBV7-9 with TRBJ2-3; D gene unclear. The CDR3 contains 14 residues. Germline assignment: CDR1 SEHNR and CDR2 FQNEAQ (reference sequence). V shed 4 bases and J shed 6 bases, with 14 bases lying between them. The CDR3 sequence is CASSSSRAKDTQYF. The CDR3 bases are TGTGCCAGCAGCTCAAGCCGGGCCAAGGATACGCAGTATTTT.